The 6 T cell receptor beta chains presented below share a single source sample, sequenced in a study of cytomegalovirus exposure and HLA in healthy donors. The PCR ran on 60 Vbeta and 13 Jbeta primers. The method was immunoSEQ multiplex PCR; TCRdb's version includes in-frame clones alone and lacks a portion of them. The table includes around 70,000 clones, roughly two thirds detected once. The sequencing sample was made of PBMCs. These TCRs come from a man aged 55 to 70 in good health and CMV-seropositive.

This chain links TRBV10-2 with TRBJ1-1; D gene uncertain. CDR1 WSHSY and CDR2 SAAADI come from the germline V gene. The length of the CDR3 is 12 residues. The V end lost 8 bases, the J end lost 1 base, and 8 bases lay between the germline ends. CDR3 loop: CASANANTEAFF. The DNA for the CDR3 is TGCGCCAGCGCTAACGCGAACACTGAAGCTTTCTTT.

The CDR3 DNA reads as TGCGCCAGCGCCCCTTCCGGGACACCGAACACTGAAGCTTTCTTT. Translating gives CASAPSGTPNTEAFF. The chain employs TRBV5-1 and TRBJ1-1, with D perhaps matching TRBD1 (6 bases). The CDR3 length is 15 residues. V gave up 7 bases and J gave up 1 base, with 17 bases separating them. Germline CDR1 and CDR2: SGHRS and YFSETQ.

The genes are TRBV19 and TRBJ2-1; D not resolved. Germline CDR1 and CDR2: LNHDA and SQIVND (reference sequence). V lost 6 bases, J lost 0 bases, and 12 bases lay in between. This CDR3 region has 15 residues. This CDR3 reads CASSGSRSSYNEQFF. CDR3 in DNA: TGTGCCAGTAGCGGTAGCAGAAGCTCCTACAATGAGCAGTTCTTC.

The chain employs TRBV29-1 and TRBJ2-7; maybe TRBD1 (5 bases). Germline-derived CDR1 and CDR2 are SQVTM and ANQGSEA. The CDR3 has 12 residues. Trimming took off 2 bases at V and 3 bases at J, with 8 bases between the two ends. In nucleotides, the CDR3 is TGCAGCGTTGAATCGCAGGGCTACGAGCAGTACTTC. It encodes CSVESQGYEQYF.

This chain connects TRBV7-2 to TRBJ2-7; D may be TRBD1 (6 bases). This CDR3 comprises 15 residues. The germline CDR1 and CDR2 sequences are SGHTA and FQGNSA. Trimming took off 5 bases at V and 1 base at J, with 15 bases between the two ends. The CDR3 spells CASSERWGLSYEQYF. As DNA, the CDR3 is TGTGCCAGCAGCGAACGCTGGGGGCTGTCCTACGAGCAGTACTTC.

CDR3 region: CASRGEGTGYYEQYF. Written as DNA, the CDR3 is TGCGCCAGCAGGGGCGAGGGGACAGGGTACTACGAGCAGTACTTC. The chain has TRBV10-2 and TRBJ2-7, with 9 bases identical to TRBD1. The CDR3 is made up of 15 amino acids. The V segment lost 6 bases and the J segment 3 bases; nucleotides outside the gene matches: 9. CDR1 is WSHSY, CDR2 SAAADI, per germline.